The 30 T cell receptor beta chains given below trace back to one sample, sequenced in a study of T cell repertoires in cytomegalovirus infection. MiXCR, applied by TCRdb to the reads, yields one record per CDR3 protein. Altogether nearly 650,000 distinct CDR3 sequences are present, about 24% being singletons, with the ten largest covering roughly 8%. Source material: CD8+ T cells from PBMCs. These receptors all come from a human donor in good health (CMV status not recorded). Some clones in this sample may be carry-over from other donors' samples.

The table lists this clonotype with many counts. The chain carries TRBV7-6 and TRBJ2-3, with D possibly called TRBD1 or TRBD2 (5 bases each). The CDR3 consists of 16 residues. The germline gives CDR1 SGHVS, CDR2 FNYEAQ. The germline V and J ends were trimmed by 7 bases and 3 bases, with 20 bases remaining between them. CDR3 loop: CASTEWDQRPTDTQYF. The DNA of the CDR3 is TGTGCCAGCACCGAATGGGACCAGAGACCTACAGATACGCAGTATTTT.

This clonotype was detected a few times. V gene TRBV27 combines with J gene TRBJ2-5, with TRBD1 matching 7 bases. Germline-derived CDR1 and CDR2 are MNHEY and SMNVEV (reference sequence). This CDR3 has 15 residues. V dropped 5 bases and J dropped 1; count of bases not matched to a gene: 7. The CDR3 here is CASSGYRDSQETQYF. The DNA for the CDR3 is TGTGCCAGCAGTGGATACCGGGACAGCCAAGAGACCCAGTACTTC.

In the case of this clonotype: A much larger clone differs by one base, so this may be a read error. V and J are TRBV7-6 and TRBJ2-2; 10 bases agree with TRBD2. Per the germline V gene, CDR1 is SGHVS and CDR2 is FNYEAQ. The ends lost 3 bases at V and 7 bases at J; junction bases unmatched: 11. CDR3 length: 17 amino acids. CDR3 DNA sequence: TGTGCCAGCAGCTTTTCATCTAGCGGGGGATGCGGCGGGGAGCTGTTTTTT. It translates to CASSFSSSGGCGGELFF.

In this sample, this clonotype turned up a few times. The genes are TRBV29-1 and TRBJ1-2; no clear D. This CDR3 contains 12 residues. In germline, CDR1 is SQVTM, CDR2 ANQGSEA. Deletions cut 7 bases from V and 2 bases from J, with 11 bases between. CDR3 amino acids: CSGLMGNYGYTF. CDR3 DNA: TGCAGCGGACTCATGGGGAACTATGGCTACACCTTC.

The table lists this clonotype with a count of one. The rearrangement joins TRBV10-2 to TRBJ1-3; 9 bases are a match to TRBD1. The junction had 3 bases not matched to a gene; V was cut back by 0 bases and J by 0 bases. Germline CDR1 is WSHSY and CDR2 is SAAADI. The CDR3 covers 17 residues. Here the CDR3 DNA reads TGCGCCAGCAGTGAGTCCGGGACAGGGTCCTCTGGAAACACCATATATTTT. Translated: CASSESGTGSSGNTIYF.

The CDR3, as DNA: TGTGCCAGCACCTTGGACCTCAATGAGCAGTTCTTC. Protein product: CASTLDLNEQFF. The rearrangement links TRBV12-3 or TRBV12-4 to TRBJ2-1; D ambiguous. Trimming shortened V by 7 bases and J by 6 bases, and 10 bases separated the two germline ends. The CDR3 runs to 12 residues.

The table lists this clonotype with many counts. The chain links TRBV5-6 to TRBJ2-1; D call uncertain. The germline gives CDR1 SGHDT, CDR2 YYEEEE. The CDR3 consists of 14 residues. V dropped 4 bases and J dropped 9 bases, with 17 bases sitting between them. The CDR3 DNA reads as TGTGCCAGCAGCGAAGGTTCGGGCCATAGTGAGCAGTTCTTC. The encoded protein is CASSEGSGHSEQFF.

This clonotype was recorded many times. This chain connects TRBV29-1 to TRBJ2-2; D is perhaps TRBD1 or TRBD2 (5 bases each). Germline assignment: CDR1 SQVTM and CDR2 ANQGSEA. The CDR3 is made up of 12 amino acids. The V end lost 7 bases, the J end lost 4 bases, and 10 bases lay between the germline ends. The CDR3 region is CSGGRITGELFF. The CDR3 DNA sequence: TGCAGCGGGGGACGGATCACCGGGGAGCTGTTTTTT.

This clonotype showed up many times. The chain carries TRBV7-8 and TRBJ2-7; 8 bases match TRBD1. Germline CDR1 reads SGHVS; CDR2 reads FQNEAQ. V was clipped by 1 base and J by 12 bases; unmatched bases: 8. The CDR3 totals 13 residues. The CDR3 region has the DNA TGTGCCAGCAGCTTAGAGTTTCGGACAGGGCGGTACGTC. It encodes CASSLEFRTGRYV.

This rearrangement joins TRBV2 to TRBJ1-2; 7 bases align to TRBD1. The junction had 7 bases not matched to a gene; V was cut back by 11 bases and J by 4 bases. Per germline, CDR1 SNHLY and CDR2 FYNNEI. This CDR3 has 12 residues. CDR3 bases: TGTGCCGTTCAGACAGGGCTCTATGGCTACACCTTC. Protein sequence: CAVQTGLYGYTF.

This clonotype was counted at least ten times. V gene TRBV29-1 combines with J gene TRBJ2-2; 9 bases match TRBD1. Germline CDR1 reads SQVTM; CDR2 reads ANQGSEA. The CDR3 is made up of 14 amino acids. J lost 5 bases, V lost 6 bases, and 7 bases had no gene match. CDR3 residues: CSVAGTGWTGELFF. The CDR3, as DNA: TGCAGCGTGGCCGGGACAGGGTGGACCGGGGAGCTGTTTTTT.

Points on this clonotype: A much more abundant neighbour one base away suggests this may be a read error. The chain couples TRBV7-6 to TRBJ1-5; D is undetermined. Germline V gene lookup returns CDR1 SGHVS and CDR2 FNYEAQ. The length of the CDR3 is 14 residues. CDR3 sequence reads: CANSPRTAGQPQHF. Here the CDR3 DNA reads TGTGCCAACAGCCCCCGGACGGCTGGTCAGCCCCAGCATTTT.

There are many counts of this clonotype. The chain couples TRBV19 to TRBJ1-5, with D hard to call. Trimming removed 5 bases from V and 9 bases from J, with 8 bases in between. The germline V gene encodes CDR1 LNHDA and CDR2 SQIVND (reference sequence). The CDR3 sequence is 11 residues long. CDR3 DNA: TGTGCCAGTAGTGGGTCGACGCCCCAGCATTTT. Translated: CASSGSTPQHF.

This clonotype was detected many times. The chain carries TRBV6-5 and TRBJ2-2, with TRBD2 matching over 9 bases. V gave up 3 bases and J gave up 4 bases; unmatched junction bases: 3. CDR3 length: 15 residues. The germline CDR1 and CDR2 sequences are MNHEY and SVGAGI. The CDR3 coding sequence is TGTGCCAGCAGTTATGGAGCGGGGGGCACCGGGGAGCTGTTTTTT. This translates into CASSYGAGGTGELFF.

As concerns this clonotype: A read error may explain this, as a much larger clone is one base away. The chain recombines TRBV7-9 with TRBJ1-1; the match to TRBD1 covers 7 bases. The V gene's germline CDR1 is SEHNR and CDR2 FQNEAQ (reference sequence). This CDR3 contains 15 residues. Here the CDR3 reads CVSSSGLGGGLEAFF. CDR3 sequence (DNA): TGTGTCAGCAGCTCAGGCCTAGGGGGCGGACTTGAAGCTTTCTTT. Looking up the rest from reference TRBV7-9 and TRBJ1-1 gives the full variable domain: DTGVSQNPRHKITKRGQNVTFRCDPISEHNRLYWYRQTLGQGPEFLTYFQNEAQLEKSRLLSDRFSAERPKGSFSTLEIQRTEQGDSAMYLCVSSSGLGGGLEAFFGQGTRLTVV.

To note about this clonotype: This may stem from a read error, because a much larger clone lies one nucleotide away. The chain carries TRBV7-6 and TRBJ1-2; D is possibly TRBD1 (5 bases). The CDR3 is made up of 13 amino acids. Germline V gene data show CDR1 as SGHVS and CDR2 as FNYEAQ. CDR3 in DNA: TGTACCAGCAGCTCCGGGACGAACTATGGCTACACCTTC. Protein product: CTSSSGTNYGYTF.

This clonotype showed up many times. The V call is TRBV7-6, the J call TRBJ2-7; 8 nucleotides align to TRBD1. The V gene's germline CDR1 is SGHVS and CDR2 FNYEAQ. The CDR3 has 15 residues. V dropped 1 base and J dropped 5; count of bases not matched to a gene: 7. Here the CDR3 reads CASSLGGTGGDEQYF. The CDR3, as DNA: TGTGCCAGCAGCTTAGGGGGGACAGGCGGCGACGAGCAGTACTTC.

V is TRBV7-9 and J is TRBJ1-2; unclear D gene. The CDR3 spans 15 residues. The V end was cut by 3 bases, the J end by 4 bases, with 15 bases between. Per the germline V gene, CDR1 is SEHNR and CDR2 is FQNEAQ (reference sequence). CDR3 nucleotides: TGTGCCAGCAGCTTGGGTCAGGCCTCCCCCTATGGCTACACCTTC. Translating gives CASSLGQASPYGYTF.

This clonotype was counted many times. This sequence joins TRBV7-8 and TRBJ2-3; tentatively, D is TRBD2 (6 bases). The germline gives CDR1 SGHVS, CDR2 FQNEAQ. The CDR3 is 15 residues long. Trimming took off 2 bases at V and 5 bases at J, with 14 bases between the two ends. This chain's CDR3 is CASSLWRGGEDTQYF. The CDR3 nucleotides read TGTGCCAGCAGCTTATGGCGGGGCGGGGAAGATACGCAGTATTTT.

This clonotype was seen more than once but under ten times. The chain is built from TRBV7-9 and TRBJ2-3; a possible D gene is TRBD1 (6 bases). This CDR3 is built from 16 residues. In germline, CDR1 is SEHNR, CDR2 FQNEAQ (reference sequence). V was clipped by 4 bases and J by 0 bases, with 14 bases between them. CDR3: CASSSTDRLSTDTQYF. The CDR3 coding sequence is TGTGCCAGCAGCTCAACGGACAGACTTAGCACAGATACGCAGTATTTT. Looking up the rest from reference TRBV7-9 and TRBJ2-3 gives the full variable domain: DTGVSQNPRHKITKRGQNVTFRCDPISEHNRLYWYRQTLGQGPEFLTYFQNEAQLEKSRLLSDRFSAERPKGSFSTLEIQRTEQGDSAMYLCASSSTDRLSTDTQYFGPGTRLTVL.

On this clonotype: A read error is possible here, since a much larger clone lies one base away. The CDR3 spells CASSYWDTGELFF. The CDR3 DNA reads TGTGCCAGCAGTTACTGGGACACCGGGGAGCTGTTTTTT. This chain joins TRBV6-2 or TRBV6-3 and TRBJ2-2, with no clear D. This CDR3 comprises 13 residues. The germline V gene encodes CDR1 MNHEY and CDR2 SVGEGT. Trimming left V 1 base short and J 3 bases short, with 3 bases between.

The CDR3 reads CSPNIGGGTDTQYF. CDR3 DNA sequence: TGCAGTCCTAACATTGGGGGAGGGACAGATACGCAGTATTTT. The V and J genes are TRBV29-1 and TRBJ2-3; 7 positions agree with TRBD2. This CDR3 is built from 14 residues. The germline V gene has CDR1 SQVTM and CDR2 ANQGSEA.

The chain links TRBV14 to TRBJ2-7; D tentatively reads TRBD1 or TRBD2 (5 bases each). Per the germline V gene, CDR1 is SGHDN and CDR2 is FVKESK. Trimming removed 0 bases at V and 3 bases at J, with 9 bases between. CDR3 length: 14 residues. CDR3 loop: CASSQDGTFYEQYF. CDR3 sequence (DNA): TGTGCCAGCAGCCAAGATGGGACCTTCTACGAGCAGTACTTC.

This clonotype was detected once. The chain links TRBV7-3 to TRBJ1-1, with D hard to call. Trimming removed 5 bases at V and 2 bases at J, with 9 bases between. In germline, CDR1 is SGHTA, CDR2 FQGTGA. The CDR3 consists of 13 residues. The CDR3: CASSQRSNTEAFF. The CDR3 coding sequence is TGTGCCAGCAGCCAAAGGAGTAACACTGAAGCTTTCTTT.

This clonotype was counted at least ten times. The chain joins TRBV19 to TRBJ1-4; weak D call: TRBD1 (5 bases). The CDR3 consists of 14 residues. Germline V gene sequence: CDR1 LNHDA, CDR2 SQIVND (reference sequence). Trimming shortened V by 8 bases and J by 4 bases, and 14 bases separated the two germline ends. The CDR3 reads CASRSGTDNEKLFF. CDR3 DNA: TGTGCCAGTCGATCCGGGACGGATAATGAAAAACTGTTTTTT.

This clonotype was seen a few times. The chain combines TRBV7-9 with TRBJ2-2; D may be TRBD2 (7 bases). Per the germline V gene, CDR1 is SEHNR and CDR2 is FQNEAQ (reference sequence). Between the trimmed V and J ends, which lost 6 bases and 1 base, there was a span of 15 bases. The CDR3 is 16 residues long. In nucleotides, the CDR3 is TGTGCCAGCAGGGGGGGGGGCGACCTGAACACCGGGGAGCTGTTTTTT. Amino acid sequence: CASRGGGDLNTGELFF.

In this sample, this clonotype turned up many times. The chain recombines TRBV7-2 with TRBJ2-2, with 9 nucleotides matching TRBD2. The CDR3 is 19 amino acids. Germline lookup yields CDR1 SGHTA and CDR2 FQGNSA. The V and J ends lost 4 bases and 0 bases, in that order; junction bases with no gene match: 12. For the CDR3, the DNA is TGTGCCAGCAGCTCCTCGACTAGCGGTGGTTTCGCGAACACCGGGGAGCTGTTTTTT. Its translation: CASSSSTSGGFANTGELFF. The variable domain in full, completed from reference TRBV7-2 and TRBJ2-2, reads GAGVSQSPSNKVTEKGKDVELRCDPISGHTALYWYRQSLGQGLEFLIYFQGNSAPDKSGLPSDRFSAERTGGSVSTLTIQRTQQEDSAVYLCASSSSTSGGFANTGELFFGEGSRLTVL.

The V gene is TRBV6-2 or TRBV6-3, the J gene TRBJ2-3; a weak D match, TRBD1 (6 bases). V lost 4 bases, J lost 2 bases, and 13 bases lay in between. Germline V gives CDR1 MNHEY, CDR2 SVGEGT. The CDR3 has 15 amino acids. The CDR3 spells CASSFRDIDTDTQYF. The CDR3 DNA is TGTGCCAGCAGTTTCCGGGACATTGACACAGATACGCAGTATTTT.

This clonotype was picked up many times. V is TRBV7-8 and J is TRBJ2-1; 7 bases line up with TRBD2. This CDR3 has 14 amino acids. Germline loops: CDR1 SGHVS, CDR2 FQNEAQ. The junction had 6 bases not matched to a gene; V was cut back by 5 bases and J by 5 bases. The CDR3 sequence: CASSTPLANNEQFF. CDR3 in DNA: TGTGCCAGCAGCACCCCACTAGCGAACAATGAGCAGTTCTTC.

CDR3: CASSSRIGLASSGNTIYF. DNA of the CDR3: TGTGCCAGCAGTTCCCGGATAGGGTTAGCTTCGTCTGGAAACACCATATATTTT. V is TRBV28 and J is TRBJ1-3; no clear D. There are 18 residues in the CDR3. Per germline, CDR1 MDHEN and CDR2 SYDVKM. The germline V and J ends were trimmed by 4 bases and 1 base, with 20 bases remaining between them.